Below, 27 T cell receptor beta chains from the same sample are listed, as sequenced in a study of CXCR3-negative and CXCR3-positive naive CD8 T cells (dated by TCRdb to between 2018 and 2021). The full study reports these points: Compared with CXCR3-negative naive cells, CXCR3-positive naive cells had TRB CDR3s with higher hydrophobicity (lower Kidera factor 4), lower energy, and higher strength and volume indices.

The sequencer listed for this sample is NextSeq 550. The Human TCR Profiling Kit (MiLaboratory) was used to make UMI-labeled 5' RACE TRB cDNA libraries. The reads were reprocessed in TCRdb, with one entry per CDR3 protein sequence and no accompanying DNA. The sample table holds some 150,000 distinct CDR3 sequences. Of the sample, about 0.28% falls within the top ten clones. Which antigens these TCRs recognize remains unknown. The material sequenced was naive CXCR3+ CD8+ T cells from blood. This specimen's cell subset or site label, per the study, means: CD45RO-CCR7+CD27+CD95- naive CD8+ T cells expressing CXCR3 (TNR3+). The receptors derive from a human donor in good health. Some clones in this sample may be carry-over from other donors' samples.

The V gene is TRBV12-5, the J gene TRBJ1-1; TCRdb reports TRBD1, a call that lacks DNA to check it against. The CDR3 spans 17 residues. The germline CDR1 and CDR2 sequences are LGHNT and FRNRAP. The CDR3: CASAPGQGAMKNTEAFF.

The chain recombines TRBV5-1 with TRBJ2-3; checking the TCRdb D call of TRBD1 is not possible without DNA. The CDR3 contains 13 residues. The germline V gene has CDR1 SGHRS and CDR2 YFSETQ. CDR3 sequence reads: CASSYGGIDTQYF.

The V and J genes are TRBV5-1 and TRBJ2-7; TCRdb names TRBD1, which stays unverified in the absence of DNA. The CDR3 has 14 residues. Germline CDR1 SGHRS, CDR2 YFSETQ. CDR3 residues: CASSPGANGYEQYF.

The CDR3 spells CASSSGTGGNEQFF. The V and J genes are TRBV6-5 and TRBJ2-1; with no DNA, the TCRdb D assignment of TRBD1 cannot be verified. Germline CDR1 MNHEY, CDR2 SVGAGI. The CDR3 consists of 14 residues.

CDR3 protein: CASSLGDSSGHGYTF. V usage is TRBV5-1 and J usage is TRBJ1-2. CDR1 is SGHRS, CDR2 YFSETQ, per germline. The CDR3 runs to 15 residues.

The CDR3 protein is CASSQDRGGTSGTPSTDTQYF. This chain connects TRBV4-3 to TRBJ2-3; absent DNA, TCRdb's TRBD2 call cannot be checked. The CDR3 extends over 21 amino acids. Germline V lookup: CDR1 LGHNA, CDR2 YSLEER.

The chain is built from TRBV7-2 and TRBJ2-2; TCRdb designates TRBD1, a call that cannot be tested without DNA. The CDR3 loop spans 14 amino acids. Germline CDR1 SGHTA, CDR2 FQGNSA. The CDR3 here is CASSPGRSGGELFF. The entire variable domain, with the rest obtained from reference TRBV7-2 and TRBJ2-2, is as follows: GAGVSQSPSNKVTEKGKDVELRCDPISGHTALYWYRQSLGQGLEFLIYFQGNSAPDKSGLPSDRFSAERTGGSVSTLTIQRTQQEDSAVYLCASSPGRSGGELFFGEGSRLTVL.

V is TRBV28 and J is TRBJ2-3; as DNA is missing, the TRBD1 call by TCRdb cannot be tested. The CDR3 spans 14 residues. CDR1 and CDR2 from the germline V gene are MDHEN and SYDVKM. Here the CDR3 reads CASSLGSRADTQYF.

This chain connects TRBV7-2 to TRBJ2-7. The germline V gene has CDR1 SGHTA and CDR2 FQGNSA. The CDR3 sequence is 14 residues long. The CDR3 sequence: CASSLLPGSYEQYF.

The CDR3 loop reads CATSRTSVSDTQYF. This chain connects TRBV15 to TRBJ2-3; absent DNA, TCRdb's TRBD2 call cannot be checked. CDR1 and CDR2 from the germline V gene are LNHNV and YYDKDF (reference sequence). The CDR3 loop spans 14 amino acids.

The chain recombines TRBV4-1 with TRBJ2-1; lacking DNA, the TRBD1 call made by TCRdb goes unchecked. Looked up from germline, CDR1 is MGHRA and CDR2 is YSYEKL. The CDR3 is 18 amino acids. This chain's CDR3 is CASSQTGRQALSYNEQFF.

The chain uses TRBV7-3 and TRBJ2-1; TCRdb selects TRBD2, and the lack of DNA leaves this call unchecked. CDR3 size: 13 residues. CDR1 is SGHTA and CDR2 is FQGTGA in the germline V gene. The chain's CDR3 is CASSPPEAREQFF.

V usage is TRBV2 and J usage is TRBJ2-1; TCRdb selects TRBD1, and the lack of DNA leaves this call unchecked. The germline V gene encodes CDR1 SNHLY and CDR2 FYNNEI. CDR3 length: 16 amino acids. CDR3 loop: CASSPLTGAGSNEQFF.

The V and J genes are TRBV5-1 and TRBJ1-6. This CDR3 region has 14 residues. The V gene's germline CDR1 is SGHRS and CDR2 YFSETQ. The CDR3: CASRPDTYNSPLHF.

J is TRBJ2-7 and V is TRBV29-1; TCRdb selects TRBD2, and the lack of DNA leaves this call unchecked. The V gene's germline CDR1 is SQVTM and CDR2 ANQGSEA. CDR3 length: 14 residues. The CDR3 protein is CSVRLAGVSYEQYF.

The chain employs TRBV4-2 and TRBJ1-2. The CDR3 length is 13 residues. Per the germline V gene, CDR1 is LGHNA and CDR2 is YNFKEQ. The CDR3 sequence: CASSQAVNYGYTF.

The V gene is TRBV7-2, the J gene TRBJ1-4; TCRdb lists TRBD1, though no DNA is available to test this call. The germline V gene encodes CDR1 SGHTA and CDR2 FQGNSA. The CDR3 runs to 17 residues. CDR3 protein: CASSSPGQGYEDEKLFF.

The chain couples TRBV2 to TRBJ2-4; TCRdb gives TRBD1 as the D gene, but with no DNA this cannot be confirmed. The CDR3 has 14 amino acids. The germline CDR1 and CDR2 sequences are SNHLY and FYNNEI. Here the CDR3 reads CAILPGKYQGVQYF.

The gene calls are TRBV7-9 and TRBJ2-3; TCRdb returns TRBD1, unconfirmable since there is no DNA. The CDR3 is 13 residues long. Germline assignment: CDR1 SEHNR and CDR2 FQNEAQ (reference sequence). The CDR3 region is CASSFGGSDTQYF.

The rearrangement links TRBV13 to TRBJ2-1; the D call from TCRdb, TRBD2, cannot be confirmed without DNA. Germline CDR1 is PRHDT and CDR2 is FYEKMQ (reference sequence). The CDR3 has 15 amino acids. CDR3: CASSRAGGGDNEQFF.

J is TRBJ2-5 and V is TRBV12-3 or TRBV12-4; with no DNA, the TCRdb D assignment of TRBD2 cannot be verified. The CDR3 length is 15 residues. The CDR3 spells CASSRFGGIQETQYF.

This chain connects TRBV19 to TRBJ1-6. CDR1 is LNHDA and CDR2 is SQIVND in the germline V gene (reference sequence). CDR3 length: 13 amino acids. Here the CDR3 reads CASSGAENSPLHF.

The V call is TRBV30, the J call TRBJ1-1; the TCRdb D gene call, TRBD1, has no DNA to confirm it. This CDR3 comprises 14 residues. Germline V CDR1 and CDR2: GTSNPN, SVGIG (reference sequence). CDR3 sequence reads: CAWRSGVGGTEAFF. The variable domain in full, with the rest retrieved from reference TRBV30 and TRBJ1-1, is SQTIHQWPATLVQPVGSPLSLECTVEGTSNPNLYWYRQAAGRGLQLLFYSVGIGQISSEVPQNLSASRPQDRQFILSSKKLLLSDSGFYLCAWRSGVGGTEAFFGQGTRLTVV.

The chain joins TRBV29-1 to TRBJ2-1; with no DNA, the TCRdb D assignment of TRBD1 cannot be verified. Germline-derived CDR1 and CDR2 are SQVTM and ANQGSEA. The CDR3 runs 15 residues. The CDR3 is CSVERAGRSGNEQFF.

The CDR3 protein is CASSLSGWAGDSYNEQFF. The chain employs TRBV27 and TRBJ2-1; the TCRdb D gene call, TRBD1, has no DNA to confirm it. The CDR3 sequence is 18 residues long. Germline V gene sequence: CDR1 MNHEY, CDR2 SMNVEV (reference sequence).

The J gene is TRBJ2-7, the V gene TRBV18; without DNA, the TCRdb call of TRBD1 cannot be checked. The CDR3 runs to 14 residues. Germline lookup yields CDR1 KGHSH and CDR2 LQKENI. CDR3 residues: CASSPRDTLYEQYF.

V and J are TRBV27 and TRBJ2-7; TCRdb outputs TRBD2, but without DNA this stays unchecked. The length of the CDR3 is 15 residues. CDR1 MNHEY and CDR2 SMNVEV come from the germline V gene (reference sequence). CDR3 loop: CASSLEGLAPYEQYF.